The clone carrying this TCR beta chain was observed a single time. Its antigen remains unidentified. The data originate from a study of T cell responses to AZD1222 COVID-19 vaccine. Findings of the study overall: The peak T cell response came first, and repertoires were sampled only after it. Clonal diversity was possibly underestimated; the donors were predominantly white British and more often female. At 160-218 and 743-854, vaccine-associated CD4 TCRs were dominant, and they spanned spike. After two AZD1222 doses, spike-specific TCR breadth and depth rose versus day 0.

This CDR3 comprises 14 residues. With 2 bases removed from V and 4 bases from J, the gap between germline ends came to 13 bases. CDR1 is SGHDT and CDR2 is YYEEEE in the germline V gene. Clones were read by immunoSEQ multiplex PCR, and TCRdb kept only the in-frame ones, dropping some. The sample includes roughly 180,000 clones, 87% of them seen just once. The rearrangement joins TRBV5-6 to TRBJ2-7; the D gene is possibly TRBD1 (5 bases). Specimen: peripheral blood, collected on day 0 of AZD1222 vaccination. This TCR derives from an adult in good health. CDR3 in amino acids: CASSFDSGVYEQYF. The DNA for the CDR3 is TGTGCCAGCAGCTTCGACAGTGGGGTATACGAGCAGTACTTC.